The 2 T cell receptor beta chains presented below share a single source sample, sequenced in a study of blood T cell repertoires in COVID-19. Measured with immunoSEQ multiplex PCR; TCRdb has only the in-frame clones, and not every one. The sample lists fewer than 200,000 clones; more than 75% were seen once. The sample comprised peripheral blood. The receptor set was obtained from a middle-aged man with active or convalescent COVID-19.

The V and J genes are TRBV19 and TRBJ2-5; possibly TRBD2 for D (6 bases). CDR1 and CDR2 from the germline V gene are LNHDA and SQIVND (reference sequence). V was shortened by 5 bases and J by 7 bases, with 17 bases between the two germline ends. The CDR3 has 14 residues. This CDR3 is CASSGVEGRGTQYF. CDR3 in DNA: TGTGCCAGTAGTGGGGTGGAGGGGCGGGGGACCCAGTACTTC.

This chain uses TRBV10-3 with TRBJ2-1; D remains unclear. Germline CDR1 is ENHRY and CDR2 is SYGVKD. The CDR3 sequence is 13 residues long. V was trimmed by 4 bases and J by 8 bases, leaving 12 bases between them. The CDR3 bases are TGTGCCATCAGTGTTAGTCTGTACGATGAGCAGTTCTTC. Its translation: CAISVSLYDEQFF.